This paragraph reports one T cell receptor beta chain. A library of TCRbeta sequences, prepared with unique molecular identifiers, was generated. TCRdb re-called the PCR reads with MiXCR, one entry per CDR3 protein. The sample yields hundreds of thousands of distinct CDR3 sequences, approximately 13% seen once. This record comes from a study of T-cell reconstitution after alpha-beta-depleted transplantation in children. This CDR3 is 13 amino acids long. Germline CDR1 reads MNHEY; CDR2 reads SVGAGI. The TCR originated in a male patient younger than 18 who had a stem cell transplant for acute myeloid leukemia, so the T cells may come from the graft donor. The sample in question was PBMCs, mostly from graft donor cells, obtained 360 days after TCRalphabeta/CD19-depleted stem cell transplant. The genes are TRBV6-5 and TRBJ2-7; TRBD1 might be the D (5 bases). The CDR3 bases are TGTGCAAGCGTTGGACGGTTCAGGGACGAGCAGTACTTC. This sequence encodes CASVGRFRDEQYF.